This TCR beta chain came from a study of PD-L1 blockade in urothelial cancer. The overall study: Blood samples contained a median roughly 150,000 T cells. Study outcomes and limitations: Stronger expansion of tumor-associated clones in blood at 3 weeks distinguished durable-benefit patients.

The patients had locally advanced or metastatic urothelial carcinoma. Each PCR contained spiked-in synthetic TCR analog templates. TCRdb's copy holds only in-frame clones and misses some; the assay was immunoSEQ multiplex PCR. This table has more than 40,000 clones, about 90% appearing once. Note on this clone: What it recognizes is unknown.

Germline CDR1 and CDR2: MNHEY and SMNVEV (reference sequence). Trimming took 7 bases from V and 5 from J, leaving 14 bases between them. There are 13 residues in the CDR3. The source was PBMCs, collected around atezolizumab (anti-PD-L1) treatment. The chain recombines TRBV27 with TRBJ2-5; a possible D gene is TRBD2 (8 bases). This clonotype originated in a man aged 55 to 70 with urothelial cancer. The CDR3 DNA reads as TGTGCCAGCACGGGAGGGGGCAAGGAGACCCAGTACTTC. As protein: CASTGGGKETQYF.